This TCR beta chain was sequenced for a study of blood T cell repertoires in COVID-19. V shed 7 bases and J 2 bases; nucleotides not matched to a gene: 6. Germline CDR1 reads GTSNPN; CDR2 reads SVGIG (reference sequence). This CDR3 comprises 13 residues. The protocol was immunoSEQ multiplex PCR, while the TCRdb copy is restricted to in-frame clones and leaves out a portion. The sample has about 160,000 clones; 85% to 95% are singletons. Sequencing input: peripheral blood. This chain joins TRBV30 and TRBJ2-3, with TRBD2 identical over 7 bases. This clonotype was sampled from a woman aged 50 to 60 with acute or convalescent COVID-19. The CDR3 here is CAYGGTITDTQYF. For the CDR3, the DNA is TGTGCCTACGGAGGGACTATCACAGATACGCAGTATTTT.